Shown below are 14 T cell receptor beta chains from a single sample sequenced in a study of T cells in Graves' hyperthyroidism and ophthalmopathy. Amplification targeted TCR beta CDR3 regions from RNA transcripts. First-round RT-PCR targeting the TCR CDR3 was performed with the HTBI primer set. TCRdb independently ran MiXCR on the multiplex PCR reads; one entry per CDR3 protein. Of about 290,000 distinct CDR3 sequences listed, 12% to 15% are singletons. What was sequenced was blood. Receptor source: a woman aged 35 to 49 with Graves' hyperthyroidism.

On this clonotype: This may stem from a read error, because a much larger clone lies one nucleotide away. The genes are TRBV27 and TRBJ1-3; D remains unclear. This CDR3 comprises 15 residues. The germline V gene encodes CDR1 MNHEY and CDR2 SMNVEV (reference sequence). Trimming cost V 5 bases and J 0 bases, with 11 bases left between them. In DNA, the CDR3 is TGTGCCAGCAGTACGGGCAGCCACTCTGGAAACACCATATATTTT. Protein: CASSTGSHSGNTIYF.

On this clonotype: Given a much more abundant clone one base away, this may be a read error. V usage is TRBV6-9 and J usage is TRBJ1-5; D is ambiguous. The CDR3 covers 14 residues. Germline values: CDR1 MNHGY, CDR2 SVAAGI. The CDR3 spells CASSYNDPNHPQHF. The CDR3 DNA sequence: TGTGCCAGCAGTTACAACGATCCAAATCACCCCCAGCATTTT.

This chain joins TRBV5-6 and TRBJ2-1, with D possibly being TRBD2 (6 bases). In germline, CDR1 is SGHDT, CDR2 YYEEEE. The CDR3 runs to 16 residues. The V gene lost 4 bases and the J gene lost 4 bases, with 18 bases spanning the gap. This chain's CDR3 is CASSPLAGRQYNEQFF. CDR3 DNA: TGTGCCAGCAGCCCCCTGGCGGGGAGGCAATACAATGAGCAGTTCTTC.

This clonotype was seen many times. The J gene is TRBJ2-6, the V gene TRBV6-1; 9 nucleotides align to TRBD1. This CDR3 spans 15 amino acids. After removal of 6 bases from V and 4 bases from J, the junction contained 4 bases not matched to a gene. Germline assignment: CDR1 MNHNS and CDR2 SASEGT. CDR3 nucleotide sequence: TGTGCCAGCAGACTACAGGGGGCAGGGGCCAACGTCCTGACTTTC. This gives the protein CASRLQGAGANVLTF.

The sample holds a few counts of this clonotype. This chain links TRBV20-1 with TRBJ1-2, with D tentatively TRBD1 (5 bases). This CDR3 spans 13 amino acids. Between the trimmed V and J ends, which lost 6 bases and 4 bases, there was a span of 15 bases. Germline V gene lookup returns CDR1 DFQATT and CDR2 SNEGSKA (reference sequence). CDR3 protein: CSADGQSGYGYTF. The CDR3 coding sequence is TGCAGTGCGGACGGACAATCCGGCTATGGCTACACCTTC.

This clonotype was counted many times. This chain connects TRBV2 to TRBJ1-1, with D unclear. Per germline, CDR1 SNHLY and CDR2 FYNNEI. The CDR3 covers 15 residues. V was pared by 2 bases and J by 1 base, with 11 bases between. CDR3 in DNA: TGTGCCAGCAGTGAACGCCGCACCCAGAACACTGAAGCTTTCTTT. This encodes CASSERRTQNTEAFF. Drawing the rest from reference TRBV2 and TRBJ1-1, the complete variable domain is EPEVTQTPSHQVTQMGQEVILRCVPISNHLYFYWYRQILGQKVEFLVSFYNNEISEKSEIFDDQFSVERPDGSNFTLKIRSTKLEDSAMYFCASSERRTQNTEAFFGQGTRLTVV.

In its sample, this clonotype was seen many times. The rearrangement uses TRBV18 and TRBJ2-5; 10 bases align to TRBD1. The CDR3 has 14 residues. CDR1 and CDR2 (germline): KGHSH, LQKENI. With V trimmed by 3 bases and J by 6 bases, 4 bases remained unmatched. The CDR3 protein is CASSPGTGEKTQYF. In DNA form, the CDR3 reads TGTGCCAGCTCACCCGGGACAGGGGAAAAGACCCAGTACTTC.

This clonotype was observed a few times. The chain joins TRBV5-1 to TRBJ2-2, with 9 bases identical to TRBD2. The CDR3 spans 15 residues. Germline CDR1 and CDR2: SGHRS and YFSETQ. Losses at the gene ends were 4 bases for V and 4 bases for J; bases not matched to a gene: 5. Here the CDR3 reads CASSPREGSTGELFF. CDR3 in DNA: TGCGCCAGCAGCCCGCGGGAGGGGAGCACCGGGGAGCTGTTTTTT.

This clonotype occurred a few times. The chain joins TRBV15 to TRBJ2-2; no clear D gene. Germline V gene sequence: CDR1 LNHNV, CDR2 YYDKDF (reference sequence). This CDR3 contains 14 residues. Trimming removed 0 bases at V and 4 bases at J, with 6 bases between. The CDR3 is CATSRDPLTGELFF. CDR3 nucleotide sequence: TGTGCCACCAGCAGAGACCCACTCACCGGGGAGCTGTTTTTT.

This clonotype showed up many times. The gene calls are TRBV6-1 and TRBJ1-1; D not certain. The V gene lost 6 bases and the J gene lost 1 base, with 18 bases spanning the gap. CDR1 and CDR2 (germline): MNHNS, SASEGT. The CDR3 has 16 residues. The CDR3 region has the DNA TGTGCCAGCAGCTGGCCCGTGACCTCGGGGAACACTGAAGCTTTCTTT. It codes for CASSWPVTSGNTEAFF.

In its sample, this clonotype was seen many times. The chain links TRBV20-1 to TRBJ2-5; D may match TRBD1 or TRBD2 (5 bases each). Germline V gives CDR1 DFQATT, CDR2 SNEGSKA (reference sequence). The CDR3 covers 15 residues. The V end lost 2 bases, the J end lost 4 bases, and 17 bases lay between the germline ends. As DNA, the CDR3 is TGCAGTGCTAGACCGGGGTGGGGGATGGGAGAGACCCAGTACTTC. Protein sequence: CSARPGWGMGETQYF.

This clonotype was detected ten times or more. V gene TRBV6-1 combines with J gene TRBJ2-1, with D unclear. The CDR3 spans 13 residues. Trimming stripped 5 bases from V and 7 bases from J, with 12 bases between. Per germline, CDR1 MNHNS and CDR2 SASEGT. CDR3 region: CASSRTARNEQFF. The CDR3 coding sequence is TGTGCCAGCAGTCGTACAGCCCGGAATGAGCAGTTCTTC.

This clonotype showed up many times. The chain uses TRBV30 and TRBJ1-1; 9 bases map to TRBD1. The CDR3 consists of 13 residues. Unmatched junction bases numbered 3, after V lost 2 bases and J lost 5 bases. CDR1 and CDR2 from the germline V gene are GTSNPN and SVGIG (reference sequence). The CDR3 here is CAWSRTGVTEAFF. CDR3 bases: TGTGCCTGGAGTCGGACAGGGGTTACTGAAGCTTTCTTT.

A note on this clonotype: A much larger clone lies one base from this, so it may be a read error. The rearrangement joins TRBV7-2 to TRBJ2-5; 9 bases agree with TRBD2. Germline loops: CDR1 SGHTA, CDR2 FQGNSA. The CDR3 sequence is 15 residues long. With 1 base clipped from V and 5 bases from J, the junction kept 5 bases outside the gene matches. The CDR3 DNA follows: TGTGCCAGCAGCTTAGATTCTAGCGGGATGGAGACCCAGTACTTC. Protein sequence: CASSLDSSGMETQYF.